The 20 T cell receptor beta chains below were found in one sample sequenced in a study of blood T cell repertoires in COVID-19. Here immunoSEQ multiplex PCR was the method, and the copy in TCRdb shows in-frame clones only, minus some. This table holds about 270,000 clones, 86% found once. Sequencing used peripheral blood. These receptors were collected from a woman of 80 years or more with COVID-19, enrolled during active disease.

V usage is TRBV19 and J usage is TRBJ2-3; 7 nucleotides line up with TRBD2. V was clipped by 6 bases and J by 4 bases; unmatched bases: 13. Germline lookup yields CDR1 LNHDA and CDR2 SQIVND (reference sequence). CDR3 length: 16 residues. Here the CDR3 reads CASRSGPGGSADTQYF. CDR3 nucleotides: TGTGCCAGTAGAAGTGGGCCCGGGGGGTCTGCAGATACGCAGTATTTT.

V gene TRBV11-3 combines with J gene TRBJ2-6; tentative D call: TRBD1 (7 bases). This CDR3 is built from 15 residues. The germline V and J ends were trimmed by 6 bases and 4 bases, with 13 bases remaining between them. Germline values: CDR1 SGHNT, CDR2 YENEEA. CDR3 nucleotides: TGTGCCAGCAGTGCAGGGGGGAAAGGGGCCAACGTCCTGACTTTC. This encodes CASSAGGKGANVLTF.

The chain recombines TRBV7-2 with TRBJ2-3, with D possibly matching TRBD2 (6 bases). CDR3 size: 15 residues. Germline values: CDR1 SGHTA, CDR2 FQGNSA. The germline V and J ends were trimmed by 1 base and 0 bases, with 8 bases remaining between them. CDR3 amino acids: CASSLGGASTDTQYF. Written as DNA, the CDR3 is TGTGCCAGCAGCTTAGGCGGGGCTAGCACAGATACGCAGTATTTT.

CDR3 residues: CASSEVWAGGSTGELFF. CDR3 DNA: TGTGCCAGCAGTGAAGTATGGGCCGGGGGGAGCACCGGGGAGCTGTTTTTT. This chain joins TRBV6-1 and TRBJ2-2; 7 bases map to TRBD2. The CDR3 loop spans 17 amino acids. V lost 1 base and J lost 4; bases outside the gene matches: 9. Germline CDR1 is MNHNS and CDR2 is SASEGT.

The CDR3 sequence: CATSGQGDNYGYTF. The CDR3 DNA sequence: TGTGCCACCAGTGGACAGGGTGACAACTATGGCTACACCTTC. This chain uses TRBV24-1 with TRBJ1-2, with 7 bases fitting TRBD1. This CDR3 is 14 amino acids long. The V segment lost 5 bases and the J segment 2 bases; nucleotides outside the gene matches: 4. The germline V gene has CDR1 KGHDR and CDR2 SFDVKD.

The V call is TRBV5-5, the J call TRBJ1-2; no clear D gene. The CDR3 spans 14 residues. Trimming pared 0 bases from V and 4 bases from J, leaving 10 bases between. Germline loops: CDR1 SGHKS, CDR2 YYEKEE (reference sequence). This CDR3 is CASSLAPVGYGYTF. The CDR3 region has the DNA TGTGCCAGCAGCTTGGCCCCCGTCGGCTATGGCTACACCTTC.

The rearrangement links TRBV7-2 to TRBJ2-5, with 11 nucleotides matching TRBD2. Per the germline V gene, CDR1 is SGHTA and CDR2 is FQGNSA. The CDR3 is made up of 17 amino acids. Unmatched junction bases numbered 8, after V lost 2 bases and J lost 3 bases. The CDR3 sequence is CASSLTSMTSGEETQYF. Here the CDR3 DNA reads TGTGCCAGCAGCTTAACATCTATGACTAGCGGGGAAGAGACCCAGTACTTC.

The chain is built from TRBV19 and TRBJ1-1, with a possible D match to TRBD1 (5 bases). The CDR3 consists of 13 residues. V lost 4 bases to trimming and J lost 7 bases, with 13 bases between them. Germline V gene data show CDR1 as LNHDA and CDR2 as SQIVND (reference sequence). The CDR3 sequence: CASSTLIGVEAFF. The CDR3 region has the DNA TGTGCCAGTAGTACTCTCATAGGGGTTGAAGCTTTCTTT. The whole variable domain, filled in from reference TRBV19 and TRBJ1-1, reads DGGITQSPKYLFRKEGQNVTLSCEQNLNHDAMYWYRQDPGQGLRLIYYSQIVNDFQKGDIAEGYSVSREKKESFPLTVTSAQKNPTAFYLCASSTLIGVEAFFGQGTRLTVV.

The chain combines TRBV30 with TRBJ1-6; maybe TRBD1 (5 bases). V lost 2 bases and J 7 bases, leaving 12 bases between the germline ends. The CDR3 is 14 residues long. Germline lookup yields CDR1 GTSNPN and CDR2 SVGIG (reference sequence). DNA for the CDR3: TGTGCCTGGAGTATAGCGGGGGTGAATTCACCCCTCCACTTT. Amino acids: CAWSIAGVNSPLHF.

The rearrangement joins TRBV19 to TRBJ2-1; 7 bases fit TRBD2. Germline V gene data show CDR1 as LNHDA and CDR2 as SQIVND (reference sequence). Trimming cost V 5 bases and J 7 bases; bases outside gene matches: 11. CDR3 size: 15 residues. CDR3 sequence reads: CASSSGTTQRNEQFF. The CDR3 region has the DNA TGTGCCAGTAGTTCGGGGACTACCCAAAGGAATGAGCAGTTCTTC.

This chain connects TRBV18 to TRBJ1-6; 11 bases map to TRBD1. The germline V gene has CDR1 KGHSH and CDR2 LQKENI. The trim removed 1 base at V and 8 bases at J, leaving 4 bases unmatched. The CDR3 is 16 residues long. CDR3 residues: CASSPQGQGAYSPLHF. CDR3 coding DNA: TGTGCCAGCTCACCACAAGGACAGGGGGCGTATTCACCCCTCCACTTT.

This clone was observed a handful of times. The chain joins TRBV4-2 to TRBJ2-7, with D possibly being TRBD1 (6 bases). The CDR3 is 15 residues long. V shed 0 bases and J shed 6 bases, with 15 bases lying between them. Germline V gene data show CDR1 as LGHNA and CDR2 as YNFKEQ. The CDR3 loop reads CASSQDPSGGIEQYF. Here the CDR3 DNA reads TGTGCCAGCAGCCAAGATCCGAGTGGGGGCATCGAGCAGTACTTC.

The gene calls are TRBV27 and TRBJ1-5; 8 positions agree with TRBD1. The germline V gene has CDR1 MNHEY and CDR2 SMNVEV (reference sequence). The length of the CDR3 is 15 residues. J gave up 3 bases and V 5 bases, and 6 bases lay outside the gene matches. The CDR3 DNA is TGTGCCAGCAGTAAGGACAGGGTAAACAATCAGCCCCAGCATTTT. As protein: CASSKDRVNNQPQHF.

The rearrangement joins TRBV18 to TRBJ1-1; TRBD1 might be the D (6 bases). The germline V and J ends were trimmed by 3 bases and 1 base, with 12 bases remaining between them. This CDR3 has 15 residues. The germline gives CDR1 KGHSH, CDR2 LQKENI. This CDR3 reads CASSPGAGGNTEAFF. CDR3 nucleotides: TGTGCCAGCTCACCGGGGGCCGGCGGGAACACTGAAGCTTTCTTT.

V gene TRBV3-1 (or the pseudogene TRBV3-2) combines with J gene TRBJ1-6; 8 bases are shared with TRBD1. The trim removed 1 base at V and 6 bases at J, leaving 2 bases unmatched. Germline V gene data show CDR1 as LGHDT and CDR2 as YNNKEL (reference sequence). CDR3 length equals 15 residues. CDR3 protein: CASSQATGGNSPLHF. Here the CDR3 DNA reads TGTGCCAGCAGCCAAGCAACAGGGGGTAATTCACCCCTCCACTTT.

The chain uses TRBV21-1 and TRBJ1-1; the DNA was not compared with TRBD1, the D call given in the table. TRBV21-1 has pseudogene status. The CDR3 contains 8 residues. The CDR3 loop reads CARKGAFF. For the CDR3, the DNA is TGTGCCAGAAAGGGGGCTTTCTTT.

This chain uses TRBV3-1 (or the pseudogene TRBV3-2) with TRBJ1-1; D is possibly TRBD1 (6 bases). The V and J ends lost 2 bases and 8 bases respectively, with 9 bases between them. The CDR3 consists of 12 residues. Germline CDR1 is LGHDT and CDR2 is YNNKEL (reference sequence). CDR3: CASSQLTGEAFF. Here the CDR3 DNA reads TGTGCCAGCAGCCAACTCACAGGGGAAGCTTTCTTT.

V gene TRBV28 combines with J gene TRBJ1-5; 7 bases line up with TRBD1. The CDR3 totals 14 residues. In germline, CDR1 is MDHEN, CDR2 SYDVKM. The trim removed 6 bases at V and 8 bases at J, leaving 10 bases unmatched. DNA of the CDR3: TGTGCCAGCAGATTTACAGGGGAATGGGAGCCCCAGCATTTT. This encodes CASRFTGEWEPQHF.

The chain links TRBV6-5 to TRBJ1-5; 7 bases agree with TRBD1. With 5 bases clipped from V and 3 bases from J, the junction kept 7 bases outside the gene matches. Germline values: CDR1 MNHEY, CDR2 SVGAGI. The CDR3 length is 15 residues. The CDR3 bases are TGTGCCAGCAGTAAAACCGGGACAGACAATCAGCCCCAGCATTTT. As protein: CASSKTGTDNQPQHF.

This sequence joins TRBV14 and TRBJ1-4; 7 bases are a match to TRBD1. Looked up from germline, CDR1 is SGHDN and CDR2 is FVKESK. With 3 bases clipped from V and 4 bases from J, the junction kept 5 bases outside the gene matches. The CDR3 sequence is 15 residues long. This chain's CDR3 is CASSQQGQLNEKLFF. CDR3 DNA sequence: TGTGCCAGCAGCCAGCAGGGACAGCTTAATGAAAAACTGTTTTTT.